This T cell receptor (beta chain) stems from a study of blood T cell repertoires in COVID-19. Study background: There were acute and convalescent COVID-19 samples, and they came from the United States, Italy and Spain.

Original processing notes: Amplification with reference gene primers provided the estimates of nucleated cell counts. The data were produced by immunoSEQ multiplex PCR, yet TCRdb's version contains in-frame clones alone and is incomplete. The V and J calls and clone size were taken over from that table, and D and trimming were inferred from the DNA. In the table there are approximately 120,000 clones, around 83% of which are singletons. The CDR3 runs to 16 residues. The V segment lost 4 bases and the J segment 4 bases; nucleotides outside the gene matches: 13. In germline, CDR1 is SGHNT, CDR2 YYREEE (reference sequence).

The sequence came from a man aged 80 or over with active or convalescent COVID-19. This sequence joins TRBV5-4 and TRBJ1-2; TRBD1 agrees at 7 bases. Source material: peripheral blood. The CDR3 reads CASSARGQLELYGYTF. In DNA form, the CDR3 reads TGTGCCAGCAGCGCCCGGGGACAGCTGGAGCTCTATGGCTACACCTTC.